This is a list of T cell receptor beta chains from one sample in a study of T-cell memory formation after mild COVID-19. TCRdb re-called the 5' RACE reads through MiXCR, storing one row per CDR3 protein. The data hold under 350,000 distinct CDR3 sequences, with 16% observed a single time. Sequenced input: PBMCs or a T cell subset sorted from them (not recorded which). These receptors all stem from a man between 18 and 35 years old who had mild COVID-19 (a few samples of this study predate the infection). Cell type and time point are not known. Each CDR3 is given with its conserved first and last residue. The D gene is left open where the match is weak. Size tells how often a clone was seen (once, few, many) or the class of an expanded clone, and some rows leave it out.

clone_size	v_call	d_call	j_call	cdr3_aa	cdr3_nt
.	TRBV30	.	TRBJ2-5	CAWSTLWETQYF	TGTGCCTGGAGCACACTATGGGAGACCCAGTACTTC
.	TRBV20-1	TRBD2	TRBJ2-6	CSAVAGGPGANVLTF	TGCAGTGCCGTAGCGGGGGGGCCCGGGGCCAACGTCCTGACTTTC
.	TRBV6-5	.	TRBJ2-1	CASSYSIPVTNEQFF	TGTGCCAGCAGTTACTCGATCCCGGTTACCAATGAGCAGTTCTTC
.	TRBV12-5	.	TRBJ1-5	CASGLRCGYRTCNQPQHF	TGTGCTAGTGGTTTGAGGTGCGGGTACAGAACTTGCAATCAGCCCCAGCATTTT
.	TRBV7-2	.	TRBJ2-1	CASSWTGTGNEQFF	TGTGCCAGCAGCTGGACCGGGACTGGCAATGAGCAGTTCTTC
.	TRBV5-1	.	TRBJ2-3	CASSLIGAQDTQYF	TGCGCCAGCAGCTTGATTGGGGCCCAAGATACGCAGTATTTT
.	TRBV10-3	.	TRBJ1-3	CAISESRGARSGNTIYF	TGTGCCATCAGTGAGTCGAGGGGGGCGCGCAGTGGAAACACCATATATTTT
few	TRBV12-3/TRBV12-4	.	TRBJ1-3	CASSRQVTGNTIYF	TGTGCCAGCAGTCGACAGGTCACTGGAAACACCATATATTTT
.	TRBV6-2/TRBV6-3	.	TRBJ2-7	CASSYAGFGQYF	TGTGCCAGCAGTTACGCAGGGTTCGGGCAGTACTTC
.	TRBV5-5	TRBD1	TRBJ1-2	CASSWGTATFYGYTF	TGTGCCAGCAGCTGGGGGACAGCAACCTTCTATGGCTACACCTTC
.	TRBV25-1	.	TRBJ2-2	CASSDLGIGELFF	TGTGCCAGCTCCGACCTAGGGATCGGGGAGCTGTTTTTT
.	TRBV18	.	TRBJ1-1	CASSPSQGNTEAFF	TGTGCCAGCTCACCGAGTCAGGGGAACACTGAAGCTTTCTTT
few	TRBV19	.	TRBJ1-1	CASIRYTEAFF	TGTGCCAGTATACGTTACACTGAAGCTTTCTTT
.	TRBV7-3	TRBD1	TRBJ1-1	CASSLRQGDMNTEAFF	TGTGCCAGCAGCTTAAGACAGGGCGATATGAACACTGAAGCTTTCTTT
once	TRBV5-4	.	TRBJ1-1	CASSLSGSLTEAFF	TGTGCCAGCAGCTTGTCTGGGTCACTCACTGAAGCTTTCTTT
.	TRBV11-2	TRBD1	TRBJ2-1	CASSLAGGGYNEQFF	TGTGCCAGCAGCTTAGCAGGGGGCGGTTACAATGAGCAGTTCTTC
.	TRBV20-1	TRBD1	TRBJ2-7	CSARPGQGVYEQYF	TGCAGTGCTCGACCGGGACAGGGGGTCTACGAGCAGTACTTC
few	TRBV7-9	TRBD2	TRBJ2-2	CASSHPRTGPKAGVNTGELFF	TGTGCCAGCAGCCATCCTCGGACGGGGCCGAAAGCGGGGGTTAACACCGGGGAGCTGTTTTTT
.	TRBV12-3/TRBV12-4	.	TRBJ2-3	CASSLGTQYF	TGTGCCAGCAGTTTAGGTACGCAGTATTTT
few	TRBV6-2/TRBV6-3	TRBD2	TRBJ2-7	CASGLAGPYEQYF	TGTGCCAGCGGCTTAGCGGGACCCTACGAGCAGTACTTC
.	TRBV5-5	TRBD2	TRBJ2-5	CASSLEVAGVGETQYF	TGTGCCAGCAGCTTGGAGGTAGCGGGGGTTGGGGAGACCCAGTACTTC
.	TRBV6-5	TRBD1	TRBJ2-7	CASSYFPGQRNEQYF	TGTGCCAGCAGTTATTTCCCGGGACAGAGGAACGAGCAGTACTTC
many	TRBV5-5	.	TRBJ2-1	CASSLAYNEQFF	TGTGCCAGCAGCTTGGCCTACAATGAGCAGTTCTTC
many	TRBV12-3/TRBV12-4	.	TRBJ2-5	CASSRIKETQYF	TGTGCCAGCAGCCGTATAAAAGAGACCCAGTACTTC
once	TRBV7-9	.	TRBJ1-5	CASGGDYEDQHF	TGTGCCTCCGGGGGGGATTACGAGGACCAGCATTTT
.	TRBV7-8	.	TRBJ1-1	CASSLRGLSRTEAFF	TGTGCCAGCAGCCTAAGGGGACTATCAAGGACTGAAGCTTTCTTT
.	TRBV13	.	TRBJ1-3	CASSIQGSSGNTIYF	TGTGCCAGCAGCATCCAGGGTAGTTCTGGAAACACCATATATTTT
few	TRBV29-1	.	TRBJ2-5	CSVARNQETQYF	TGCAGCGTTGCCAGAAACCAAGAGACCCAGTACTTC
.	TRBV5-1	.	TRBJ1-1	CASASSGNTEAFF	TGCGCCAGCGCCTCCTCCGGGAACACTGAAGCTTTCTTT
.	TRBV2	.	TRBJ2-7	CASSEAGFSSYEQYF	TGTGCCAGCAGTGAAGCAGGCTTTTCCTCCTACGAGCAGTACTTC
few	TRBV6-2/TRBV6-3	.	TRBJ2-1	CASTQGTGAGEQFF	TGTGCCAGCACCCAGGGAACCGGGGCGGGTGAGCAGTTCTTC
few	TRBV4-3	.	TRBJ1-4	CASSQELTLTGKLFF	TGCGCCAGCAGCCAAGAACTTACGCTAACAGGAAAACTGTTTTTT
many	TRBV12-3/TRBV12-4	.	TRBJ2-7	CASSWGPDEQYF	TGTGCCAGCAGTTGGGGGCCCGACGAGCAGTACTTC
few	TRBV12-3/TRBV12-4	.	TRBJ1-5	CASSLAGGRYRNQPQHF	TGTGCCAGCAGTTTAGCCGGCGGTCGGTACCGCAATCAGCCCCAGCATTTT
.	TRBV4-2	TRBD1	TRBJ1-5	CASSQNRGADQPQHF	TGTGCCAGCAGCCAGAACAGGGGAGCGGATCAGCCCCAGCATTTT
few	TRBV20-1	.	TRBJ2-7	CSARGIGRGFYEQYF	TGCAGTGCTAGAGGGATAGGCAGGGGATTCTACGAGCAGTACTTC
.	TRBV7-2	.	TRBJ2-3	CASSTGSAPDTQYF	TGTGCCAGCAGCACCGGCAGCGCACCAGATACGCAGTATTTT
.	TRBV3-1	.	TRBJ2-5	CASSPDGQWETQYF	TGTGCCAGCAGCCCCGATGGACAGTGGGAGACCCAGTACTTC
.	TRBV29-1	TRBD2	TRBJ2-1	CSVGRGTYNEQFF	TGCAGCGTTGGGCGGGGGACCTACAATGAGCAGTTCTTC
.	TRBV20-1	.	TRBJ2-1	CSARVQLGNEQFF	TGCAGTGCTAGAGTTCAGTTGGGCAATGAGCAGTTCTTC
.	TRBV2	TRBD2	TRBJ2-1	CASSEVGLAAYNEQFF	TGTGCCAGCAGTGAAGTGGGACTAGCGGCTTACAATGAGCAGTTCTTC
many	TRBV7-6	.	TRBJ2-5	CASSLVGSETQYF	TGTGCCAGCAGCTTAGTGGGCTCAGAGACCCAGTACTTC
few	TRBV20-1	TRBD1	TRBJ2-1	CSARDWTGGTYNEQFF	TGCAGTGCTAGAGATTGGACAGGGGGCACATACAATGAGCAGTTCTTC
.	TRBV27	.	TRBJ2-2	CASSNRPFQGLPGELFF	TGTGCCAGCAGTAACCGACCCTTTCAGGGTCTCCCCGGGGAGCTGTTTTTT
.	TRBV11-3	TRBD2	TRBJ2-3	CDRGGGTDTQYF	TGCGACCGGGGGGGCGGCACAGATACGCAGTATTTT
few	TRBV6-5	TRBD1	TRBJ1-2	CASSYHPPGQPRGYGYTF	TGTGCCAGCAGTTACCACCCCCCGGGACAGCCCCGTGGCTATGGCTACACCTTC
few	TRBV7-9	TRBD2	TRBJ2-3	CASSLRARGADTQYF	TGTGCCAGCAGCCTTAGGGCCCGGGGGGCAGATACGCAGTATTTT